This T cell receptor beta chain appears in the sequencing data of a study of Graves' ophthalmopathy and Graves' hyperthyroidism. At the level of the study: Hyperthyroidism was classified as stable if no ophthalmopathy occurred within 18 months of follow-up. General study findings and limits: A roughly 83% specificity and 85% to 90% sensitivity were achieved by a 13-signature model that separated ophthalmopathy from stable hyperthyroidism.

RNA served as the template for amplifying TCR beta CDR3 regions. HTBI primers were used in a first-round RT-PCR, which preceded a second-round multiplex PCR. Via MiXCR, TCRdb re-called the multiplex PCR reads, giving one row per CDR3 protein. The data show approximately 1.2 million distinct CDR3 sequences, with roughly two fifths seen just once and roughly 10% held by the top ten. Other autoimmune diseases, uncontrolled infections, pregnancy and lactation each led to patient exclusion. Patients were diagnosed from clinical symptoms, serum thyroxine, TRAb, thyroid ultrasound and orbital computed tomography. This clonotype was recorded at least ten times. What it recognizes is unknown. CDR1 SGDLS and CDR2 YYNGEE come from the germline V gene. The CDR3 has 13 residues. Trimming took off 4 bases at V and 1 base at J, with 9 bases between the two ends.

This chain joins TRBV9 and TRBJ2-7; D is uncertain. This TCR derives from an adult man with Graves' hyperthyroidism. Sequencing was carried out using peripheral blood or thyroid tissue (not recorded which). In DNA, the CDR3 is TGTGCCAGCAGCACTACAAATTCCTACGAGCAGTACTTC. This encodes CASSTTNSYEQYF.